One sample yielded the 7 T cell receptor beta chains listed below, sequenced in a study of T cell repertoires in ileal Crohn's disease. Sequencing used immunoSEQ multiplex PCR; TCRdb keeps in-frame clones, though not all of them. The table shows more than 25,000 clones, with just under 80% occurring only once. The sample comprised ileal tissue. The receptors shown here come from an adult with Crohn's disease.

This clone was recorded a few times. The chain carries TRBV6-1 and TRBJ1-4, with D maybe TRBD1 (6 bases). Germline CDR1 and CDR2: MNHNS and SASEGT. Trimming stripped 1 base from V and 8 bases from J, with 14 bases between. The CDR3 loop spans 15 amino acids. The CDR3 DNA reads TGTGCCAGCAGTGAAGGCGCCCTGGGGGCGGAAAAACTGTTTTTT. Amino acids: CASSEGALGAEKLFF.

The rearrangement uses TRBV2 and TRBJ1-5; 7 nucleotides align to TRBD1. The V gene's germline CDR1 is SNHLY and CDR2 FYNNEI. V dropped 4 bases and J dropped 4; count of bases not matched to a gene: 1. The CDR3 is made up of 13 amino acids. The CDR3 here is CASSVQGNQPQHF. The CDR3 nucleotides read TGTGCCAGCAGTGTACAGGGGAATCAGCCCCAGCATTTT. Drawing the rest from reference TRBV2 and TRBJ1-5, the complete variable domain is EPEVTQTPSHQVTQMGQEVILRCVPISNHLYFYWYRQILGQKVEFLVSFYNNEISEKSEIFDDQFSVERPDGSNFTLKIRSTKLEDSAMYFCASSVQGNQPQHFGDGTRLSIL.

The CDR3 sequence is CASRGGGAVDEQFF. In DNA form, the CDR3 reads TGTGCCAGCAGGGGCGGGGGGGCCGTGGATGAGCAGTTCTTC. The chain couples TRBV2 to TRBJ2-1; 9 nucleotides agree with TRBD2. Germline CDR1 and CDR2: SNHLY and FYNNEI. The CDR3 extends over 14 amino acids. V lost 6 bases, J lost 8 bases, and 8 bases stayed unmatched.

The J gene is TRBJ2-1, the V gene TRBV9; 9 bases are a match to TRBD2. V was pared by 4 bases and J by 10 bases, with 15 bases of the junction left unmatched. CDR3 length: 16 residues. Germline V gives CDR1 SGDLS, CDR2 YYNGEE. For the CDR3, the DNA is TGTGCCAGCAGCCCCCGGGGGGGAGCGGGGGGTGGGGAGCAGTTCTTC. Residues: CASSPRGGAGGGEQFF.

Notes on this clone: This specimen includes other DNA sequences encoding the same CDR3. The V gene is TRBV10-3, the J gene TRBJ2-7; no definite D call. The CDR3 spans 14 residues. V lost 2 bases and J 2 bases, leaving 10 bases between the germline ends. Germline assignment: CDR1 ENHRY and CDR2 SYGVKD. The CDR3 DNA follows: TGTGCCATCAGTGAGGATTCAGGAACCTACGAGCAGTACTTC. This encodes CAISEDSGTYEQYF.

This chain uses TRBV10-3 with TRBJ2-7, with 10 bases matching TRBD2. Germline V lookup: CDR1 ENHRY, CDR2 SYGVKD. J was trimmed by 3 bases and V by 0 bases; bases with no gene match: 2. The CDR3 consists of 15 residues. CDR3 in amino acids: CAISESTSGVYEQYF. CDR3 DNA: TGTGCCATCAGTGAGTCAACTAGCGGGGTCTACGAGCAGTACTTC.

This chain links TRBV29-1 with TRBJ2-1; 8 bases fit TRBD1. The CDR3 spans 17 residues. CDR1 and CDR2 from the germline V gene are SQVTM and ANQGSEA. V was pared by 1 base and J by 9 bases, with 17 bases of the junction left unmatched. The CDR3 region is CSVEGFTGTGGFGEQFF. CDR3 coding DNA: TGCAGCGTTGAAGGCTTTACCGGGACAGGAGGATTCGGTGAGCAGTTCTTC.